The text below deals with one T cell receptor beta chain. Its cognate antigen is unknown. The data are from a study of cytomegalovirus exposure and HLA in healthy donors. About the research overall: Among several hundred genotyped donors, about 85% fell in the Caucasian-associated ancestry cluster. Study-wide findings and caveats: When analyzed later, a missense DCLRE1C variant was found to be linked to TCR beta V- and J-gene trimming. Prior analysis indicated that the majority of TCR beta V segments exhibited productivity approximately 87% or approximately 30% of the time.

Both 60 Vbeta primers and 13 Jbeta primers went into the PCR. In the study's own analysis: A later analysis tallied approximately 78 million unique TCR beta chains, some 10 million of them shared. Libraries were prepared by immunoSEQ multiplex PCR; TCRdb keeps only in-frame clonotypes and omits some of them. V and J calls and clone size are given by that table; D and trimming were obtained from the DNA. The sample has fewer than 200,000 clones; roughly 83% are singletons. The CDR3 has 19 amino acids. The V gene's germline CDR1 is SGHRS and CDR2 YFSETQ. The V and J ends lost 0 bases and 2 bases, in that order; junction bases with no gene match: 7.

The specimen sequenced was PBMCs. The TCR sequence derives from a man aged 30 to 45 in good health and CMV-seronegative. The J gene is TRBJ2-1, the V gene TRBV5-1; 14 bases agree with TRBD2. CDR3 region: CASSLVGLAGVSAYNEQFF. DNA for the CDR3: TGCGCCAGCAGCTTGGTGGGACTAGCGGGAGTGTCGGCCTACAATGAGCAGTTCTTC.